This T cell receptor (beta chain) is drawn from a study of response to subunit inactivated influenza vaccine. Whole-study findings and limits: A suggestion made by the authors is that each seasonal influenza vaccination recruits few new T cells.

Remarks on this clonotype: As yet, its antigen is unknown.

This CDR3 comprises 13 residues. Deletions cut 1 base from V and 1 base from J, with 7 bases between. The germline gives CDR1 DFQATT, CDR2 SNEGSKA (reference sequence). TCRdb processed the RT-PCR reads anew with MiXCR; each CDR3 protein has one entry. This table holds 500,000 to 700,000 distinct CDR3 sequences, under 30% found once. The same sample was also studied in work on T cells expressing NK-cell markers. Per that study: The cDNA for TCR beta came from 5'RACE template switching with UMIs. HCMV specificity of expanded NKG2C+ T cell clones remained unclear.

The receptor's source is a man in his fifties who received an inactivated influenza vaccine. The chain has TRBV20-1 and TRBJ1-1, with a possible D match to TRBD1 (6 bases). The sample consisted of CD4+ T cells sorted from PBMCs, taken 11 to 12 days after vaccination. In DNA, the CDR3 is TGCAGTGCTAGAGGGGGACAGAACACTGAAGCTTTCTTT. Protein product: CSARGGQNTEAFF.